This T cell receptor beta chain appears in the sequencing data of a study of cytomegalovirus exposure and HLA in healthy donors. The study, taken as a whole, reports: There was a cluster of highly shared sequence variants that was likely a sequencing artifact. Reported findings show TCR beta sequences accurately forecast HLA-A and HLA-B alleles in most subjects.

This clone was counted a few times. Its antigen is unidentified. Germline assignment: CDR1 MGHRA and CDR2 YSYEKL. This CDR3 is built from 14 residues. The trim removed 4 bases at V and 4 bases at J, leaving 7 bases unmatched. The PCR used 60 Vbeta and 13 Jbeta primers. Assay: immunoSEQ multiplex PCR; the TCRdb copy retains only in-frame clones and omits some. The sample has about 160,000 clones, roughly 85% seen once. Specimen: PBMCs. The J gene is TRBJ2-7, the V gene TRBV4-1, with 7 bases aligning to TRBD2. The source is a middle-aged man in good health and CMV-seronegative. CDR3 coding DNA: TGCGCCAGCAGCCCGCCGGGACTATCTTACGAGCAGTACTTC. It specifies CASSPPGLSYEQYF.